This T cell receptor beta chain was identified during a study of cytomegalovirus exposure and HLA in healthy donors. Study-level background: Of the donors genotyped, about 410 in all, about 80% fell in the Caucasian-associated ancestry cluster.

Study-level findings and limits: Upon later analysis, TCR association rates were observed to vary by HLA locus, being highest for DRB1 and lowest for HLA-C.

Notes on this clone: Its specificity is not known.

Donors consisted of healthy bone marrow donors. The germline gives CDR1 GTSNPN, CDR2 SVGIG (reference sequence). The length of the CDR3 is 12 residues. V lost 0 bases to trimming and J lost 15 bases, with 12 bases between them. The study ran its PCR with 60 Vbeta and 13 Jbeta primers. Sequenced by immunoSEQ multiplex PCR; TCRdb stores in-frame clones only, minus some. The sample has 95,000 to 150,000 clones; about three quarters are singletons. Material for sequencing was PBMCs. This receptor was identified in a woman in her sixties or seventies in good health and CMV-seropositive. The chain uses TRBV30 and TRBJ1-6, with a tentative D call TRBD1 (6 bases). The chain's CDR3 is CAWSVTKGHLHF. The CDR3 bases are TGTGCCTGGAGTGTCACCAAGGGACACCTCCACTTT.